The present entry profiles one T cell receptor beta chain with its context. Trimming left V 0 bases short and J 6 bases short, with 7 bases between. The CDR3 runs to 14 residues. CDR1 and CDR2 from the germline V gene are SGHTS and YDEGEE. These data come from a study of blood T cell repertoires in COVID-19. Study as a whole: Spain, Italy and the United States supplied samples that represented acute and convalescent COVID-19. T cells, B-cell-depleted T cells, or PBMCs provided the cDNA or gDNA that served as material.

In the original workflow: Using reference gene primer amplification, nucleated cell counts were estimated. The repertoire was sequenced with immunoSEQ multiplex PCR; TCRdb's copy has only in-frame clones and lacks some. That table gives V, J and clone size, and the DNA gave D and trimming. Counted here are 200,000 to 250,000 clones, more than 75% occurring once; the ten biggest clones make up more than 6.5%. The specimen sequenced was peripheral blood. The V call is TRBV5-8, the J call TRBJ1-6, with D perhaps TRBD1 (6 bases). This receptor was identified in a woman aged 70-85 years with active or convalescent COVID-19. CDR3 protein: CASSLGTVNSPLHF. Written as DNA, the CDR3 is TGTGCCAGCAGCTTGGGGACAGTTAATTCACCCCTCCACTTT.